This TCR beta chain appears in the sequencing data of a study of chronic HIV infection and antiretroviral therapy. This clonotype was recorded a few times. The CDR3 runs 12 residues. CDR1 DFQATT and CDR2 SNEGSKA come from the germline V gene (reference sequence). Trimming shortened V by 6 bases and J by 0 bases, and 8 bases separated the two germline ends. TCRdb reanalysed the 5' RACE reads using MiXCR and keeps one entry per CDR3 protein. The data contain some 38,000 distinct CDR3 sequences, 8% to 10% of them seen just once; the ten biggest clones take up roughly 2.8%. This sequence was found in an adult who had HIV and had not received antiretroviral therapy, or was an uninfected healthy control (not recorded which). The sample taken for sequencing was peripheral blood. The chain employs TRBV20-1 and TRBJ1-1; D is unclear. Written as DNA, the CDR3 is TGCAGTGCGTCCACCGTGAACACTGAAGCTTTCTTT. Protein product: CSASTVNTEAFF.